The 19 T cell receptor beta chains below were found in one sample sequenced in a study of blood T cells in healthy people across ages. A second PCR of roughly 7 to 11 cycles used a sample-barcoded 5' primer and a J-beta primer mix. MiXCR was run by TCRdb on the 5' RACE reads, yielding one entry per CDR3 protein. Of just under 550,000 distinct CDR3 sequences listed, around 24% are singletons. The data were also submitted as part of a second study, on T cells of mothers and their children.

Material for sequencing was blood. The receptors originated from a boy under 18 in good health.

This clonotype was detected a few times. The V gene is TRBV7-2, the J gene TRBJ2-3, with TRBD2 identical over 8 bases. CDR1 is SGHTA and CDR2 is FQGNSA in the germline V gene. The CDR3 has 15 amino acids. V trimming: 9 bases; J trimming: 2 bases; junction bases outside the gene matches: 10. CDR3 residues: CASRASGGPTDTQYF. The CDR3 nucleotides read TGTGCCAGTAGGGCCAGCGGGGGACCCACAGATACGCAGTATTTT.

The chain carries TRBV7-2 and TRBJ2-7; D not certain. V gave up 5 bases and J gave up 9 bases, with 17 bases separating them. In germline, CDR1 is SGHTA, CDR2 FQGNSA. The CDR3 has 13 amino acids. CDR3 protein: CASSRSPDSGQYF. The CDR3 DNA sequence: TGTGCCAGCAGCCGCTCTCCGGATTCCGGGCAGTACTTC. Looking up the rest from reference TRBV7-2 and TRBJ2-7 gives the full variable domain: GAGVSQSPSNKVTEKGKDVELRCDPISGHTALYWYRQSLGQGLEFLIYFQGNSAPDKSGLPSDRFSAERTGGSVSTLTIQRTQQEDSAVYLCASSRSPDSGQYFGPGTRLTVT.

This sequence joins TRBV15 and TRBJ1-1, with D possibly TRBD1 on 6 matching bases. Trimming removed 5 bases from V and 1 base from J, with 11 bases in between. Germline V gene lookup returns CDR1 LNHNV and CDR2 YYDKDF (reference sequence). This CDR3 contains 14 residues. For the CDR3, the DNA is TGTGCCACCAGCGAACCGACAGGGAACACTGAAGCTTTCTTT. This gives the protein CATSEPTGNTEAFF.

In the case of this clonotype: Compared with germline, one end of the junction differs, possibly owing to a read error. This chain joins TRBV10-3 and TRBJ2-5, with TRBD1 as a possible D gene (6 bases). The J call is doubtful: the DNA matches TRBJ2-1 better. The CDR3 has 14 amino acids. Germline values: CDR1 ENHRY, CDR2 SYGVKD. CDR3 loop: CVISELNRDNEQFF. The CDR3 DNA is TGTGTCATCAGTGAGTTGAACAGGGACAATGAGCAGTTCTTC.

This clonotype was observed a handful of times. This rearrangement joins TRBV4-3 to TRBJ2-6; D possibly corresponds to TRBD1 (5 bases). The CDR3 runs 15 residues. Between the trimmed V and J ends, which lost 6 bases and 2 bases, there was a span of 11 bases. The V gene's germline CDR1 is LGHNA and CDR2 YSLEER. The CDR3 region has the DNA TGCGCCAGCAGACCTGACAGAGCTGGGGCCAACGTCCTGACTTTC. Translation: CASRPDRAGANVLTF.

This sequence joins TRBV28 and TRBJ2-1; possible D gene TRBD1, 5 bases. The last part of the DNA fits TRBJ2-5 better; the J call may be wrong. The CDR3 has 15 amino acids. Germline lookup yields CDR1 MDHEN and CDR2 SYDVKM. CDR3 amino acids: CASSFPPNRQETQYF. The CDR3 region has the DNA TGTGCCAGCAGTTTCCCCCCGAACAGGCAAGAGACCCAGTACTTC.

The chain couples TRBV7-2 to TRBJ2-7; D possibly matches TRBD1 or TRBD2 (5 bases each). In germline, CDR1 is SGHTA, CDR2 FQGNSA. The CDR3 length is 14 residues. Trimming left V 2 bases short and J 3 bases short, with 11 bases between. This chain's CDR3 is CASSLKGRNYEQYF. The CDR3 DNA is TGTGCCAGCAGCTTAAAGGGACGGAACTACGAGCAGTACTTC.

There are a few counts of this clonotype. The chain couples TRBV19 to TRBJ2-2, with D possibly being TRBD2 (6 bases). The germline V gene has CDR1 LNHDA and CDR2 SQIVND (reference sequence). This CDR3 is built from 15 residues. V gave up 7 bases and J gave up 4 bases, with 16 bases separating them. CDR3 sequence (DNA): TGTGCCAGTACCCCTCGGGACTCCCGCACCGGGGAGCTGTTTTTT. Residues: CASTPRDSRTGELFF.

This clonotype has a count of ten or more. This chain's CDR3 is CASSSLGETQYF. The CDR3 DNA reads as TGTGCCAGCAGCTCCTTGGGAGAGACCCAGTACTTC. The V and J genes are TRBV27 and TRBJ2-5, with no clear D. Germline V gene data show CDR1 as MNHEY and CDR2 as SMNVEV (reference sequence). The CDR3 totals 12 residues. V shed 6 bases and J shed 4 bases, with 9 bases lying between them.

This chain uses TRBV20-1 with TRBJ2-7; D might be TRBD1 or TRBD2, each matching 5 bases. Germline V gene lookup returns CDR1 DFQATT and CDR2 SNEGSKA (reference sequence). Trimming removed 1 base from V and 8 bases from J, with 15 bases in between. The CDR3 runs 13 residues. The chain's CDR3 is CSARGGTLGKQYF. The DNA for the CDR3 is TGCAGTGCTAGAGGGGGGACCCTGGGGAAGCAGTACTTC.

This chain links TRBV9 with TRBJ2-7; TRBD2 matches at 9 bases. The CDR3 contains 14 residues. The germline CDR1 and CDR2 sequences are SGDLS and YYNGEE. Trimming at V came to 3 bases and at J to 1 base, leaving 2 bases not matched to a gene. DNA for the CDR3: TGTGCCAGCAGCGCTAGCGGGATTTCCTACGAGCAGTACTTC. Its protein product is CASSASGISYEQYF.

This clonotype occurred a few times. V and J are TRBV4-1 and TRBJ1-2, with D maybe TRBD1 (5 bases). The V and J ends lost 4 bases and 5 bases respectively, with 14 bases between them. This CDR3 is 14 amino acids long. Germline values: CDR1 MGHRA, CDR2 YSYEKL. The CDR3 DNA is TGCGCCAGCAGCCCCCCACAGGAAAAATATGGCTACACCTTC. Translation gives CASSPPQEKYGYTF.

CDR3 residues: CAISEPSNPGTGTGEQYF. In DNA form, the CDR3 reads TGTGCCATCAGTGAGCCGTCAAATCCCGGGACAGGGACGGGCGAGCAGTACTTC. The J gene is TRBJ2-7, the V gene TRBV10-3, with 9 bases matching TRBD1. The V segment lost 2 bases and the J segment 6 bases; nucleotides outside the gene matches: 17. Germline-derived CDR1 and CDR2 are ENHRY and SYGVKD. The CDR3 runs 18 residues.

In DNA form, the CDR3 reads TGTGCCATCACACCCGGGACAGGGGGCAACAATGAGCAGTTCTTC. Its translation: CAITPGTGGNNEQFF. This rearrangement joins TRBV10-3 to TRBJ2-1, with 12 bases aligning to TRBD1. CDR1 and CDR2 (germline): ENHRY, SYGVKD. Trimming took 7 bases from V and 5 from J; bases not matched to a gene: 6. The CDR3 consists of 15 residues.

This chain connects TRBV7-9 to TRBJ1-1; unclear D gene. The CDR3 spans 13 residues. Germline CDR1 SEHNR, CDR2 FQNEAQ (reference sequence). Trimming took 4 bases from V and 7 from J, leaving 13 bases between them. The CDR3 DNA reads TGTGCCAGCAGCTCCAAAGGGAGACTTGAAGCTTTCTTT. Translating it yields CASSSKGRLEAFF.

V and J are TRBV9 and TRBJ2-5; 7 bases fit TRBD2. The DNA end is more similar to TRBJ2-7, so the J call may be wrong. Germline V gene data show CDR1 as SGDLS and CDR2 as YYNGEE. This CDR3 is built from 14 residues. The CDR3 region has the DNA TGTGCCAGCAGCGTAAGCGGGGAAACCTACGAGCAGTACTTC. Translation gives CASSVSGETYEQYF.

This clonotype occurred a few times. V usage is TRBV6-5 and J usage is TRBJ2-3; D may match TRBD1 or TRBD2 (6 bases each). Germline V lookup: CDR1 MNHEY, CDR2 SVGAGI. V dropped 0 bases and J dropped 0 bases, with 19 bases sitting between them. This CDR3 region has 19 residues. CDR3 bases: TGTGCCAGCAGTTACTCGGGGGGCGGATCTATAACTAGCACAGATACGCAGTATTTT. Residues: CASSYSGGGSITSTDTQYF.

This clonotype was counted only a few times. CDR3 DNA: TGTGCCAGCAGCCCCTCCCAGCGGACGGGGTCCTACGAGCAGTACTTC. Translated: CASSPSQRTGSYEQYF. The rearrangement uses TRBV5-5 and TRBJ2-5; a possible D gene is TRBD2 (5 bases). The J call is uncertain, as TRBJ2-7 better fits the DNA end. CDR1 and CDR2 (germline): SGHKS, YYEKEE (reference sequence). This CDR3 is 16 amino acids long.

The chain recombines TRBV20-1 with TRBJ2-6, with TRBD1 matching over 11 bases. The trim removed 5 bases at V and 4 bases at J, leaving 7 bases unmatched. Germline loops: CDR1 DFQATT, CDR2 SNEGSKA (reference sequence). This CDR3 has 16 residues. CDR3 residues: CSAGGQGAGGANVLTF. Written as DNA, the CDR3 is TGCAGTGCTGGCGGACAGGGGGCAGGGGGGGCCAACGTCCTGACTTTC.